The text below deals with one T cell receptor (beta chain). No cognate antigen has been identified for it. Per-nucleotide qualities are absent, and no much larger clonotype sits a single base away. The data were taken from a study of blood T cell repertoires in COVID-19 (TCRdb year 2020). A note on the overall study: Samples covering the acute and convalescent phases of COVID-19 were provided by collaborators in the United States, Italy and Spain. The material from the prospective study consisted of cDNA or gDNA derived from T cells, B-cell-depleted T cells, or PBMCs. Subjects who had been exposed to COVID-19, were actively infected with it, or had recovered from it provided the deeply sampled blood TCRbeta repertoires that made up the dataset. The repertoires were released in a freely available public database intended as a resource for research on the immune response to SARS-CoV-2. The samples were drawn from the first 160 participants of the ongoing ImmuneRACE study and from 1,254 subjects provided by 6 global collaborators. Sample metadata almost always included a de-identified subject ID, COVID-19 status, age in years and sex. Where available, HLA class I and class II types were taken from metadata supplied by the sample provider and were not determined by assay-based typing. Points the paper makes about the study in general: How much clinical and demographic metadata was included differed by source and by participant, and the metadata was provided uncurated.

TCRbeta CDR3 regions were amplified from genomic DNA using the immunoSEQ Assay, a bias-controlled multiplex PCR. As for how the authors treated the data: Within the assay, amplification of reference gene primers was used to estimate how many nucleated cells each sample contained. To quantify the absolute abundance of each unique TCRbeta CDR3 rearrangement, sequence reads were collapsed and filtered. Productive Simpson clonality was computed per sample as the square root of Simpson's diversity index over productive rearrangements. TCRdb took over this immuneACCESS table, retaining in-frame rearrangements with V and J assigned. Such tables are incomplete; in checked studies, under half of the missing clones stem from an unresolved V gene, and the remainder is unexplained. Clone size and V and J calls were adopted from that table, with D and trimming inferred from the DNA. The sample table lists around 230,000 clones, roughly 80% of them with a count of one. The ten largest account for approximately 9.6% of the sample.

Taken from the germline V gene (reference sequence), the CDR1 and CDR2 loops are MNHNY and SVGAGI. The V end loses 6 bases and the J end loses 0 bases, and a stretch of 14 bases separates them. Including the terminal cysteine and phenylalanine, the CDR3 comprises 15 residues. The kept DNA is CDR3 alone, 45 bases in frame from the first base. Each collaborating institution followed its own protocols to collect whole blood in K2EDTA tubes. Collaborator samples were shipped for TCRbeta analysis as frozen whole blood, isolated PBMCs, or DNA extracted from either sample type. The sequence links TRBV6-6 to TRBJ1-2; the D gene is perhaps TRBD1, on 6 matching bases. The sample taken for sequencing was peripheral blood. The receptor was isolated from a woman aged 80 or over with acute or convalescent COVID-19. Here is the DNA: TGTGCCAGCAGCCCCAGGGGTCCAGCTAACTATGGCTACACCTTC. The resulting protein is CASSPRGPANYGYTF.